This T cell receptor (beta chain) was sequenced during a study of shared T cell receptors in the human thymus. Looked up from germline, CDR1 is GTSNPN and CDR2 is SVGIG (reference sequence). The V and J ends lost 3 bases and 4 bases respectively, with 10 bases between them. This CDR3 is built from 14 residues. Clones were read by immunoSEQ multiplex PCR, and TCRdb kept only the in-frame ones, dropping some. Of 700,000 or so clones listed, 80% to 90% are singletons. This clone was seen just once. Another study also made use of these data, one on human thymus T cells. That work contributes: Having surgery to correct congenital heart defects, healthy Finnish infants acted as the donors. Thymic repertoires of unrelated individuals were reported in related research to overlap highly.

The sequenced sample consisted of thymocytes. The rearrangement uses TRBV30 and TRBJ1-6, with D perhaps matching TRBD1 (6 bases). This TCR was recovered from a girl under two years old with a congenital heart defect. CDR3 DNA sequence: TGTGCCTGGAGCCCAGGGGAGTATAATTCACCCCTCCACTTT. It translates to CAWSPGEYNSPLHF.